This TCR beta chain emerged from a study of cytomegalovirus exposure and HLA in healthy donors (dated by TCRdb to 2017 to 2019). Concerning the study at large: The 500 to 800 repertoires of the first cohort and the 110 or so validation repertoires were produced on the same platform, according to a later analysis. The aim of the study was to test whether cataloging public T cell receptors could identify signatures of past pathogen exposure. Besides the first cohort of around 700 subjects, a separate validation cohort made up of over 95 different subjects was used. To predict cytomegalovirus infection status, the study brought together high-throughput TCR immunosequencing, statistical association of individual TCRs with disease status, and machine learning. General study outcomes and caveats: The authors suggested that the approach could potentially be extended to other disease states and immunological phenotypes. Across donors, most TCR sequences were observed very rarely, whereas some public TCRs were present in many individuals. In a later analysis, TCRs clustered in the first cohort were found to also tend to co-occur in the 130 or so validation repertoires, with approximately 93% of cluster scores above 0. Cytomegalovirus status was reported to be diagnosed by the classifier with high specificity and sensitivity in both the original and validation cohorts. The study listed 164 TCR beta chains as associated with cytomegalovirus. The validation cohort had no HLA typing available for a later analysis, so co-occurrence within that cohort was assessed over all 120 or so repertoires. A few of the identified cytomegalovirus-associated TCR beta chains were confirmed in vitro to be specific for cytomegalovirus antigens.

CDR1 and CDR2 are read off the germline V gene (reference sequence) as LNHDA and SQIVND. The CDR3 covers 13 residues, taking in both the cysteine and the phenylalanine. The entry retains the CDR3 DNA only, 39 bases that are in frame from base 1. Between the V and J ends, shortened by 5 bases and 4 bases respectively, the junction contains 9 bases. The donors belonged to the validation cohort of over a hundred subjects, which was separate from the roughly 670-subject first cohort. The method behind the library was the immunoSEQ multiplex PCR assay. As for the authors' bioinformatics: A statistical classification framework was developed to diagnose cytomegalovirus status using the catalog of TCR beta chain sequences. The clones in this table, taken by TCRdb from immuneACCESS, are in-frame only. Not every clone is retained; where verified, under half of the shortfall comes from an unresolved V gene, and the cause of the rest is unknown. That table furnishes V, J and clone size, whereas the DNA furnished D and trimming. The sample table shows 200,000 or so clones, and 84% are seen once. Roughly 7% of the sample rests with the top ten.

In this sample, this clone turned up once. The antigen it recognizes is unknown. Within one base of it there is no much larger clone, and no base qualities were kept. The sequenced sample consisted of PBMCs. The TCR sequence derives from a man between 18 and 29 years old in good health and CMV-seropositive. The V and J genes are TRBV19 and TRBJ1-5; the D segment cannot be called with confidence. The CDR3 region has the sequence CASSVDGNQPQHF. The DNA sequence is given as TGTGCCAGTAGTGTTGACGGGAATCAGCCCCAGCATTTT.